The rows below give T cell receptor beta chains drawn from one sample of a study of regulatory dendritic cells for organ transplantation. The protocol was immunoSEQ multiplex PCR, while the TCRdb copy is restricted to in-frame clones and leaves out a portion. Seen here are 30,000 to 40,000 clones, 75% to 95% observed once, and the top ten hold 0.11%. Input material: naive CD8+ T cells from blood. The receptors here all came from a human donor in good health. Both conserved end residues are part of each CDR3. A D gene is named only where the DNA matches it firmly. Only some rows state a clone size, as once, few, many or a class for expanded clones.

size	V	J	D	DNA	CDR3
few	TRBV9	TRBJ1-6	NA	TGTGCCAGCAGCTCCCTTGTGGGGGCTGGTTCACCCCTCCACTTT	CASSSLVGAGSPLHF
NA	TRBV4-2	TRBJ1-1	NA	TGTGCCAGCAGCCAAGGAGGGCGCACTGAAGCTTTCTTT	CASSQGGRTEAFF
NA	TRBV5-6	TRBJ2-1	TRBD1	TGTGCCAGCAGCTTAAAACCCACCCGGCAGGGGGTCCGAGAGCAGTTCTTC	CASSLKPTRQGVREQFF
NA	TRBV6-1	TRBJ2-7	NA	TGTGCCAGCAGTGATTTTATCAGGTACGAGCAGTACTTC	CASSDFIRYEQYF
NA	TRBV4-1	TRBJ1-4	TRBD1	TGCGCCAGCAGCCATGGACAGGCCCTAATTGAAAAACTGTTTTTT	CASSHGQALIEKLFF
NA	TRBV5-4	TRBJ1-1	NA	TGTGCCAGCAGCTTGTTTTATAAGGGTGACACTGAAGCTTTCTTT	CASSLFYKGDTEAFF
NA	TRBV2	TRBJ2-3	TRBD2	TGTGCCAGCAGTGAAGGCCCCGGGACTAGCGGGGGGCTCCGACCCACAGATACGCAGTATTTT	CASSEGPGTSGGLRPTDTQYF
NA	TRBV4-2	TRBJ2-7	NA	TGTGCCAGCAGCCAAGATCTGGTACAAACCCTTTCCTACGAGCAGTACTTC	CASSQDLVQTLSYEQYF
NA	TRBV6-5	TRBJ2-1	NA	TGTGCCAGCAGTTACACTGGGGGTAGGGCAGAGCAGTTCTTC	CASSYTGGRAEQFF
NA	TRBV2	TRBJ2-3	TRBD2	TGTGCCAGCAGAAACCCGGGACTACTCGTGTATACGCAGTATTTT	CASRNPGLLVYTQYF
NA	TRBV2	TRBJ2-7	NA	TGTGCCAGCAATAAAGGAGGTTACGAGCAGTACTTC	CASNKGGYEQYF
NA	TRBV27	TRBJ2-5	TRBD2	TGTGCCAGCAGTAGATACTGGACTAGCGGGAGCTATGAGACCCAGTACTTC	CASSRYWTSGSYETQYF
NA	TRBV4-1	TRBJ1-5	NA	TGCGCCAGCAGCCAATCCCAGGCTAGCAATCAGCCCCAGCATTTT	CASSQSQASNQPQHF
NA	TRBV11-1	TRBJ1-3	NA	TGTGCCAGCAGCCTCGGCATGTTCTCTGGAAACACCATATATTTT	CASSLGMFSGNTIYF
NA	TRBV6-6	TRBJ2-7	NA	TGTGCCAGCCACTCGGAGGCCTACGAGCAGTACTTC	CASHSEAYEQYF
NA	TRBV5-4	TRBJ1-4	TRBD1	TGTGCCAGCAGCCAGGACAGGGGAGATGAAAAACTGTTTTTT	CASSQDRGDEKLFF
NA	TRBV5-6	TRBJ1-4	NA	TGTGCCAGCAGCTTAGTTGGTGTTGCAGGCGATAATGAAAAACTGTTTTTT	CASSLVGVAGDNEKLFF
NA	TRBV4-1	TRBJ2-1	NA	TGCGCCAGCAGCCAAGGGCGGGAGCAGTTCTTC	CASSQGREQFF
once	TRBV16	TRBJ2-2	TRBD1	TGTGCCTGGAGACCTATCGGACAGGGGGACACCGGGGAGCTGTTTTTT	CAWRPIGQGDTGELFF
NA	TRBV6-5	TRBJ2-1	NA	TGTGCCAGCACCGAAAAACGGAGGGGTAATGAGCAGTTCTTC	CASTEKRRGNEQFF
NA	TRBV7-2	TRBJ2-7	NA	TGTGCCAGCAGTCCCGGACAGTTTCTCTACGAGCAGTACTTC	CASSPGQFLYEQYF
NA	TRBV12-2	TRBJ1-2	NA	TGTGCAAGTCGCACTCGACAGGGGCGTCCAAGATTGGGTGGCTACACCTTC	CASRTRQGRPRLGGYTF
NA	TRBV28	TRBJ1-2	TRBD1	TGTGCCACCGACAGGGGCTACGATGGCTACACCTTC	CATDRGYDGYTF
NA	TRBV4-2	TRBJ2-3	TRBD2	TGTGCCAGCAGCCAAGATTATGGCGCGGGGGGTTCCACAGATACGCAGTATTTT	CASSQDYGAGGSTDTQYF
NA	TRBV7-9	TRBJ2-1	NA	TGTGCCAGCAGCCATCGTACCCCAGTTGTTTGGCATGAGCAGTTCTTC	CASSHRTPVVWHEQFF
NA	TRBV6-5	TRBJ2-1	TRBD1	TGTGCCAGCAGTCCAGGGACAGGGGAGTTCTTC	CASSPGTGEFF
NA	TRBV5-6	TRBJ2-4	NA	TGTGCCAGCAGCTTGGGGTACATTCAGTACTTC	CASSLGYIQYF
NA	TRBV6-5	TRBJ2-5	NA	TGTGCCAGCAGTTACTCGATCGGGTACCAAGAGACCCAGTACTTC	CASSYSIGYQETQYF
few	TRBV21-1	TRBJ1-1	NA	TGTGCCAGCAGCAAAACCTCCGGGACAGTTAACACTGAAGCTTTCTTT	CASSKTSGTVNTEAFF
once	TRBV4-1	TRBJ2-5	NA	TGCGCCAGCAGCCAAGGACGTCCGGGGACCCAGTACTTC	CASSQGRPGTQYF
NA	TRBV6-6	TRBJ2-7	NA	TGTGCCAGCAGTTACTCGGTATCGGACGAGCAGTACTTC	CASSYSVSDEQYF
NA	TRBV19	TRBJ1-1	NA	TGTGCCAGTAGTATAGGCCCGAACACTGAAGCTTTCTTT	CASSIGPNTEAFF
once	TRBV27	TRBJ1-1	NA	TGTGCCAGCAGTTTCGATATCCAGGGGAACACTGAAGCTTTCTTT	CASSFDIQGNTEAFF
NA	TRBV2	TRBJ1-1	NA	TGTGCCAGCAGTGAACAAAGGCAGGCTTTCTTT	CASSEQRQAFF
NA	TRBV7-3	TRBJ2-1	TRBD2	TGTGCCAGCAGCTTAATTCGGCGGGAGGCCGGCAATGAGCAGTTCTTC	CASSLIRREAGNEQFF
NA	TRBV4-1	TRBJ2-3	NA	TGCGCCAGCAGCCAATTCAGCGGCAGCACAGATACGCAGTATTTT	CASSQFSGSTDTQYF
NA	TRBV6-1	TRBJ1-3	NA	TGTGCCAGCAGTGAAGCCTCATTCAGGGTTAGAAACACCATATATTTT	CASSEASFRVRNTIYF
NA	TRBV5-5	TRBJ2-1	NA	TGTGCCAGCAGTGATGGGGATACCTACAATGAGCAGTTCTTC	CASSDGDTYNEQFF
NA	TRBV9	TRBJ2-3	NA	TGTGCCAGTGCCTTTGGGGGAAGCACAGATACGCAGTATTTT	CASAFGGSTDTQYF
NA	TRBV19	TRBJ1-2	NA	TGTGCCAGTACCCCCTCCCCCGCTAACTATGGCTACACCTTC	CASTPSPANYGYTF
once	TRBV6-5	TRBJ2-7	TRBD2	TGTGCCAGCAGTTACTCGGGAGGGGACGCCTACGAGCAGTACTTC	CASSYSGGDAYEQYF
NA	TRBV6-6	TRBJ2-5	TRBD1	TGTGCCAGCAGTTACTCGGGACAGTGGACAGAGACCCAGTACTTC	CASSYSGQWTETQYF
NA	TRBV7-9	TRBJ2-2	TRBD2	TGTGCCAGCAGCCTGACCGGGACTAGGGGAGCCACCGGGGAGCTGTTTTTT	CASSLTGTRGATGELFF
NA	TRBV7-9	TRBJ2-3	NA	TGTGCCAGCAGCTCAACAGGGTTTCGGCCAGATACGCAGTATTTT	CASSSTGFRPDTQYF
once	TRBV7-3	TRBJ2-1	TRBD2	TGTGCCAGCAGCTTATGGTCGGGTAGCGGGGGAGACAATGAGCAGTTCTTC	CASSLWSGSGGDNEQFF
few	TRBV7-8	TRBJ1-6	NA	TGTGCCAGCAGCTTAGGTCTCGGGAGTAATTCACCCCTCCACTTT	CASSLGLGSNSPLHF
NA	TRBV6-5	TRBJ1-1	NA	TGTGCCAGCATGGGGGAGGGGGCTGAAGCTTTCTTT	CASMGEGAEAFF
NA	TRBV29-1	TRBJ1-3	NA	TGCAGCGTTTGGACGGGCTCTGGAAACACCATATATTTT	CSVWTGSGNTIYF
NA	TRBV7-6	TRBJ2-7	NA	TGTGCCAGCAGCTCGGGCCCCACAGGGCCCTATTCCTACGAGCAGTACTTC	CASSSGPTGPYSYEQYF
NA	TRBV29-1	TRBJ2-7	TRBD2	TGCAGCGTTGAAGGAAGAGCTGAAGGCGGGAGCTCCTACGAGCAGTACTTC	CSVEGRAEGGSSYEQYF
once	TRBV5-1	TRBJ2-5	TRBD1	TGCGCCAGCAGTGGAAAGGGACAGGGCAAAGAGACCCAGTACTTC	CASSGKGQGKETQYF
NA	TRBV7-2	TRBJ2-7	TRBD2	TGTGCCAGCAGCCCAGTAACGGGCGCGGGGGGCTACGAGCAGTACTTC	CASSPVTGAGGYEQYF
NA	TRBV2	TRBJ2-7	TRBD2	TGTGCCAGCAGCCTAGCGGGAGTGGGCGAGCAGTACTTC	CASSLAGVGEQYF